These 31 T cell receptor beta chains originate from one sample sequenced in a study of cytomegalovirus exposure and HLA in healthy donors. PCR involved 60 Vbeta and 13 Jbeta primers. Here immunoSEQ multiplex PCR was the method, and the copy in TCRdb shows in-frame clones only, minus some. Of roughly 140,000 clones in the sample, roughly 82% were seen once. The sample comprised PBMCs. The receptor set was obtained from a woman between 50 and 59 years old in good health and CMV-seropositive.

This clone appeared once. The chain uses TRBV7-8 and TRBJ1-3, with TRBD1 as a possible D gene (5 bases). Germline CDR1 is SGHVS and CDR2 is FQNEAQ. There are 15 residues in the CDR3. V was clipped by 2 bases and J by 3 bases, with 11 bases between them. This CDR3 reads CASSLTRGGGNTIYF. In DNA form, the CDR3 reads TGTGCCAGCAGCTTAACGAGGGGAGGTGGAAACACCATATATTTT.

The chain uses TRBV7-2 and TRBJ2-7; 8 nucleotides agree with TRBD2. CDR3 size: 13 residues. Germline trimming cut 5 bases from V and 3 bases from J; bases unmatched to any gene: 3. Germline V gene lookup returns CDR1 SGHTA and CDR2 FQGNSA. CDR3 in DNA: TGTGCCAGCAGCCCTGCGGGGGGCTACGAGCAGTACTTC. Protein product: CASSPAGGYEQYF.

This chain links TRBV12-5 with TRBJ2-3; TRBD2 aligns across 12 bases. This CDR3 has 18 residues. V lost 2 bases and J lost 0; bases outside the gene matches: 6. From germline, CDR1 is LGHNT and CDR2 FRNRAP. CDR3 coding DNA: TGTGCTAGTGGTTTGCCCCCAGGACTAGCGGGGAGCACAGATACGCAGTATTTT. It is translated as CASGLPPGLAGSTDTQYF.

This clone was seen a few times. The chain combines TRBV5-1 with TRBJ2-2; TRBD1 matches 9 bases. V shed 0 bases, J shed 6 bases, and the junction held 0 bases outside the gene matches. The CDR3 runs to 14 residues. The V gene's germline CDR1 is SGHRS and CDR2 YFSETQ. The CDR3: CASSLDRGPGELFF. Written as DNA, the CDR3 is TGCGCCAGCAGCTTGGACAGGGGGCCCGGGGAGCTGTTTTTT.

This CDR3 is CASSEALGTGGEKLFF. The DNA of the CDR3 is TGTGCCAGCAGTGAAGCGCTTGGGACAGGGGGCGAAAAACTGTTTTTT. The chain couples TRBV2 to TRBJ1-4; 12 bases fit TRBD1. Germline CDR1 is SNHLY and CDR2 is FYNNEI. The CDR3 runs 16 residues. Trimming cost V 0 bases and J 8 bases; bases outside gene matches: 4.

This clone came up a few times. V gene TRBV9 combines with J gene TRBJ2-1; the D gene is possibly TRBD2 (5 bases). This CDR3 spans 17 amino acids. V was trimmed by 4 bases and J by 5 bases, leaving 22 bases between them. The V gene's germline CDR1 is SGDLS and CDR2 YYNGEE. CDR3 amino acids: CASSPSPSITADNEQFF. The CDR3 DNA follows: TGTGCCAGCAGCCCTAGCCCAAGCATAACGGCAGACAATGAGCAGTTCTTC.

This chain's CDR3 is CASSLSGDGYTF. CDR3 bases: TGTGCCAGCAGCTTATCGGGAGATGGCTACACCTTC. The chain joins TRBV11-2 to TRBJ1-2; D ambiguous. The CDR3 length is 12 residues. The germline V gene encodes CDR1 SGHAT and CDR2 FQNNGV. V was trimmed by 2 bases and J by 6 bases, leaving 7 bases between them.

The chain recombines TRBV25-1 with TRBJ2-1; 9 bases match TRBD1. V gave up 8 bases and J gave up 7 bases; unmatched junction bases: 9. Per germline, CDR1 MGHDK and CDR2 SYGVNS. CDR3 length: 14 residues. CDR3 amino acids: CASWGTGTINEQFF. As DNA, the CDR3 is TGTGCCAGCTGGGGGACAGGGACTATAAATGAGCAGTTCTTC. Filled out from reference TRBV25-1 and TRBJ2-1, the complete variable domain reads EADIYQTPRYLVIGTGKKITLECSQTMGHDKMYWYQQDPGMELHLIHYSYGVNSTEKGDLSSESTVSRIRTEHFPLTLESARPSHTSQYLCASWGTGTINEQFFGPGTRLTVL.

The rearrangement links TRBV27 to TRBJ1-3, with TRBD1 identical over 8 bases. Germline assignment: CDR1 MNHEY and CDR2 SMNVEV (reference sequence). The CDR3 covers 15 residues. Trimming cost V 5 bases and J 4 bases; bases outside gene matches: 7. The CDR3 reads CASSPTGGSGNTIYF. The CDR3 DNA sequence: TGTGCCAGCAGTCCTACAGGGGGATCCGGAAACACCATATATTTT.

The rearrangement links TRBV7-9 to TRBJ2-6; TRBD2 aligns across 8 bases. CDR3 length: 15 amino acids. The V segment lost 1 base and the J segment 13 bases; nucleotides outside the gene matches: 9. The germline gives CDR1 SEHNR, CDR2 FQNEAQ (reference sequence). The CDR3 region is CASSLEAGVGVVLTF. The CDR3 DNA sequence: TGTGCCAGCAGCTTAGAAGCGGGGGTAGGGGTGGTCCTGACTTTC.

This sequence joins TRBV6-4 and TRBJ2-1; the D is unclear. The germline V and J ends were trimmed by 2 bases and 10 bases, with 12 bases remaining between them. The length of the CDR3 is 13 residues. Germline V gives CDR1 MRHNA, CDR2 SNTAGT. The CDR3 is CASSDDPGREQFF. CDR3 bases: TGTGCCAGCAGTGACGACCCGGGTAGGGAGCAGTTCTTC.

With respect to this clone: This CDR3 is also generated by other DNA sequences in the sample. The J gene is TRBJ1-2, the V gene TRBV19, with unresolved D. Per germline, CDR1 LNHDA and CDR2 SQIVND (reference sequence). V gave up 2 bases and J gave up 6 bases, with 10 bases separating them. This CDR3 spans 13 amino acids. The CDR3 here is CASSIPALDGYTF. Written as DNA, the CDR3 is TGTGCCAGTAGTATACCTGCGTTGGATGGCTACACCTTC.

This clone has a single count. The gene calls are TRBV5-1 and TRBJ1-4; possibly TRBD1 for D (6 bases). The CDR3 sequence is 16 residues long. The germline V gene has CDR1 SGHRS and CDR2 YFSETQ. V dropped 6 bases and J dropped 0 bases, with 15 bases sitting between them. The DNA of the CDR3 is TGCGCCAGCAAAATAGGGGGTTTTGCAACTAATGAAAAACTGTTTTTT. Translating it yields CASKIGGFATNEKLFF.

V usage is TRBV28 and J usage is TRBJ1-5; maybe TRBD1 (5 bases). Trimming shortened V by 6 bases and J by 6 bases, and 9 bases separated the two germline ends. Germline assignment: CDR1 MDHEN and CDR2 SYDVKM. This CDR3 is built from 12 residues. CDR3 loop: CASSVQVQPQHF. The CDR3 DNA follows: TGTGCCAGCAGCGTACAGGTTCAGCCCCAGCATTTT.

CDR3 bases: TGTGCCAGCAGGCATTCTAGCGGGGGCCCTAGCACAGATACGCAGTATTTT. This sequence encodes CASRHSSGGPSTDTQYF. The chain carries TRBV7-2 and TRBJ2-3, with 10 bases identical to TRBD2. Losses at the gene ends were 6 bases for V and 0 bases for J; bases not matched to a gene: 9. CDR1 and CDR2 from the germline V gene are SGHTA and FQGNSA. This CDR3 region has 17 residues.

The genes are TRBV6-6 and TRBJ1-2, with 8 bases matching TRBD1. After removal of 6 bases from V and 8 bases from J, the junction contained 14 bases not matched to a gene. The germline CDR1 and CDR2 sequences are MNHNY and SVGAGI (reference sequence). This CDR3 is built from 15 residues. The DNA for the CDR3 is TGTGCCAGCAGAACCGGCGACAGGGGAATGCACGGCTACACCTTC. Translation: CASRTGDRGMHGYTF.

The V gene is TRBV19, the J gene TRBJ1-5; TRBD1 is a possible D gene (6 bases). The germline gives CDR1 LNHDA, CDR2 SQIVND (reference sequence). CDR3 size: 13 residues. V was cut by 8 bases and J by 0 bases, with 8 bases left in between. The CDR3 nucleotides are TGTGCCAGTCGGGACAATAGCAATCAGCCCCAGCATTTT. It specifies CASRDNSNQPQHF.

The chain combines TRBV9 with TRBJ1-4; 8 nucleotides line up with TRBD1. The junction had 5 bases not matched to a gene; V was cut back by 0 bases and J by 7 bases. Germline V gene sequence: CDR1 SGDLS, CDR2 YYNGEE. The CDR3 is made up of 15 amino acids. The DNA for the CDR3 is TGTGCCAGCAGCGTAGATGTGACAGGGGCTGAAAAACTGTTTTTT. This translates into CASSVDVTGAEKLFF. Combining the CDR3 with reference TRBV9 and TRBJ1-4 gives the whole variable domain DSGVTQTPKHLITATGQRVTLRCSPRSGDLSVYWYQQSLDQGLQFLIQYYNGEERAKGNILERFSAQQFPDLHSELNLSSLELGDSALYFCASSVDVTGAEKLFFGSGTQLSVL.

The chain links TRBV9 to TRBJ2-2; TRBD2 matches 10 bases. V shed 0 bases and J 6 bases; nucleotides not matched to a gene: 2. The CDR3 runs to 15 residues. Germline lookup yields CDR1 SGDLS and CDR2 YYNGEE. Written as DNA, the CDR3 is TGTGCCAGCAGCGTAGCTAGCGGGGGATCCGGGGAGCTGTTTTTT. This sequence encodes CASSVASGGSGELFF. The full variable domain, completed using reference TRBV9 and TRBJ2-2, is DSGVTQTPKHLITATGQRVTLRCSPRSGDLSVYWYQQSLDQGLQFLIQYYNGEERAKGNILERFSAQQFPDLHSELNLSSLELGDSALYFCASSVASGGSGELFFGEGSRLTVL.

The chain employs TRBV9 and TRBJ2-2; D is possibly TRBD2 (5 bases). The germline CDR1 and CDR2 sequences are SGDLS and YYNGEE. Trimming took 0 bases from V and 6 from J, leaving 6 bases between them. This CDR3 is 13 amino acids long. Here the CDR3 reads CASSVAGSGELFF. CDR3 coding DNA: TGTGCCAGCAGCGTAGCGGGGTCCGGGGAGCTGTTTTTT.

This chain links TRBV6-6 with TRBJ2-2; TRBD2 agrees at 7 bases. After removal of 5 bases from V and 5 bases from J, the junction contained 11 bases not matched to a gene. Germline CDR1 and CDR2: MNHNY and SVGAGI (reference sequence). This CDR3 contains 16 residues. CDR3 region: CASSGDPGLPTGELFF. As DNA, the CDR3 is TGTGCCAGCAGTGGAGATCCGGGACTACCTACCGGGGAGCTGTTTTTT.

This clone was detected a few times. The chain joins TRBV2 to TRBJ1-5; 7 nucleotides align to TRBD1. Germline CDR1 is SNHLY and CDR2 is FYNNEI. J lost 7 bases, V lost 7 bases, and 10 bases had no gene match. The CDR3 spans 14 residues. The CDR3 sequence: CASKETGPSQPQHF. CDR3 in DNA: TGTGCCAGCAAAGAGACAGGGCCCAGCCAGCCCCAGCATTTT.

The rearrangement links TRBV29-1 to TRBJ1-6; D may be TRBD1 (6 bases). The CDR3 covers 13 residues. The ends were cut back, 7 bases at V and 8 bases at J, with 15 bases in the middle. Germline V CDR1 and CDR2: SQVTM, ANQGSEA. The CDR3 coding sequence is TGCAGCGCAAAACAGGGTGTTGATTCACCCCTCCACTTT. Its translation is CSAKQGVDSPLHF.

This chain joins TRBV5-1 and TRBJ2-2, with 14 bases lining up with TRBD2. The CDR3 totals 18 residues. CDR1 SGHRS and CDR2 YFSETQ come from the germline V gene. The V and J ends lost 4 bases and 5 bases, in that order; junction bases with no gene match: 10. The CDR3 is CASSRGLAGDRSTGELFF. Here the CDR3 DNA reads TGCGCCAGCAGCCGGGGACTAGCGGGGGACAGGAGTACCGGGGAGCTGTTTTTT.

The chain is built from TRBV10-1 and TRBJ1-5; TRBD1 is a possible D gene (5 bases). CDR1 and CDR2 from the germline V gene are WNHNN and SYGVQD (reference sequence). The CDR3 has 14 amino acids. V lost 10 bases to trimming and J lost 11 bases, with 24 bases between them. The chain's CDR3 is CAISDTSSLRAQHF. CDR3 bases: TGCGCCATTTCGGACACCTCGTCCCTTAGGGCCCAGCATTTT.

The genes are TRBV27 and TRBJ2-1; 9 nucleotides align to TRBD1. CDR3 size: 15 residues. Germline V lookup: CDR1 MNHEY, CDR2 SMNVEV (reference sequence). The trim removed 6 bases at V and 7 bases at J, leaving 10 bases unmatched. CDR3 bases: TGTGCCAGCAGAAATCCGGGACAGGGAGGAAATGAGCAGTTCTTC. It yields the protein CASRNPGQGGNEQFF.

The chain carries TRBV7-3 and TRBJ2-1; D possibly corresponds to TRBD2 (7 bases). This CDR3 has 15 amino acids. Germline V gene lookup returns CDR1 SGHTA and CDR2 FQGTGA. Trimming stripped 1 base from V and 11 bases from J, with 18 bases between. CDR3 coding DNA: TGTGCCAGCAGCTTAATGGCCGGGGGGCTCGGTAAGCAGTTCTTC. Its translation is CASSLMAGGLGKQFF.

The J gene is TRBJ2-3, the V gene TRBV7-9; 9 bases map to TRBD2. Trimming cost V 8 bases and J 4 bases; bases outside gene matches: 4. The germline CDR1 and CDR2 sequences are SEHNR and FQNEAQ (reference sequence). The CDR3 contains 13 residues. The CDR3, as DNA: TGTGCCAGCCGCGGGGGGGGCGCAGATACGCAGTATTTT. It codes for CASRGGGADTQYF.

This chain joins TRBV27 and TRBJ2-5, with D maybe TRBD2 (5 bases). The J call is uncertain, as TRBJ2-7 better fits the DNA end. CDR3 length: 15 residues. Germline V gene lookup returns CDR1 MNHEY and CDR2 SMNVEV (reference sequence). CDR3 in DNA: TGTGCCAGCAGTTTGGGAGCGGCTAGCTCCTACGAGCAGTACTTC. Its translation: CASSLGAASSYEQYF.

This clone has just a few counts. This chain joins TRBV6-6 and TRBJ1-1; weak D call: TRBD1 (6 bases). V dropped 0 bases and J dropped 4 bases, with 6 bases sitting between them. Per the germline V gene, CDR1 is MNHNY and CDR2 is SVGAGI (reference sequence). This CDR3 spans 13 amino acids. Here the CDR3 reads CASSYSGGTEAFF. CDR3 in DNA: TGTGCCAGCAGTTACTCAGGGGGCACTGAAGCTTTCTTT.

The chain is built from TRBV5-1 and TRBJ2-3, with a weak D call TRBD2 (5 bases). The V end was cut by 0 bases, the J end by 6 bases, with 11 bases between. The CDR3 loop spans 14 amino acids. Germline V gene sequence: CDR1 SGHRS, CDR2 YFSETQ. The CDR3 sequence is CASSLGGSDDTQYF. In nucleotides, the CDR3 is TGCGCCAGCAGCTTGGGAGGGTCAGATGATACGCAGTATTTT.